The T cell receptor (beta chain) described here comes from a study of beta chain features in type 1 diabetes. Regarding the study as a whole: The study found moderately but significantly shorter TCRB CDR3s in all four CD4+ subsets of Type 1 diabetes patients. The similarity of naive, central memory and Treg TCRB repertoires appeared greater among patients than among healthy donors.

Every isolated RNA sample was fully reverse transcribed, so sequencing captured expressed TCRB transcripts. The average read count of naive, central memory and regulatory T cell samples was approximately 4 million. Profiled with immunoSEQ multiplex PCR; TCRdb holds only in-frame clones, not every one. The sample shows about 340,000 clones, about 13% of them seen only once. CDR3 length: 12 residues. Trimming shortened V by 5 bases and J by 2 bases, and 6 bases separated the two germline ends. Looked up from germline, CDR1 is SEHNR and CDR2 is FQNEAQ (reference sequence). Heparinised blood was drawn once per donor, averaging about 0.11 L. Purities over 95% were achieved in all sorted populations. Comment on this clone: No antigen is known for it.

V and J are TRBV7-9 and TRBJ1-2; D ambiguous. The sequencing input was naive CD4+ T cells from blood. This TCR came from a woman between 18 and 30 years old with type 1 diabetes. The CDR3 sequence is CASSQRNYGYTF. DNA for the CDR3: TGTGCCAGCAGCCAACGGAACTATGGCTACACCTTC.